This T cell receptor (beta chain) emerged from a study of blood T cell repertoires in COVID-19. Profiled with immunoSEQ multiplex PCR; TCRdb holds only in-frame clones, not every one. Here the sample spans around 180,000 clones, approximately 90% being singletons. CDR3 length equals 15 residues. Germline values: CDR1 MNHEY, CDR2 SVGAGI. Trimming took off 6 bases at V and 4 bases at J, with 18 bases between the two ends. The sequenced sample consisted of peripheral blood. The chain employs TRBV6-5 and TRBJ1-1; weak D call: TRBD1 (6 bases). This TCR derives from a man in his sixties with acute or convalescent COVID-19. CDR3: CASSRGQPLSTEAFF. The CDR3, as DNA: TGTGCCAGCAGCCGCGGACAGCCCCTGAGCACTGAAGCTTTCTTT.